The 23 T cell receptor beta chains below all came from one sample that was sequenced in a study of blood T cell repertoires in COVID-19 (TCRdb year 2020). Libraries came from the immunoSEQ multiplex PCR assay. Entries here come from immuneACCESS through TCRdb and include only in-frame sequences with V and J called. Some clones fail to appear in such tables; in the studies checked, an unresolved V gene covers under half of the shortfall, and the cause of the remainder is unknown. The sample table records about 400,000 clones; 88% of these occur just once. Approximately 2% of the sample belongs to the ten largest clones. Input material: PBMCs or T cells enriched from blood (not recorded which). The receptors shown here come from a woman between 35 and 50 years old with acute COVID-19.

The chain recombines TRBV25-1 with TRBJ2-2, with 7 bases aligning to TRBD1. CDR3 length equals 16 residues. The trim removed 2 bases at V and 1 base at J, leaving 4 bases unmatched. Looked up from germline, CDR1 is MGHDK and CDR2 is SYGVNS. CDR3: CASSETTGRNTGELFF. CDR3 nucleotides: TGTGCCAGCAGTGAAACGACAGGGCGGAACACCGGGGAGCTGTTTTTT.

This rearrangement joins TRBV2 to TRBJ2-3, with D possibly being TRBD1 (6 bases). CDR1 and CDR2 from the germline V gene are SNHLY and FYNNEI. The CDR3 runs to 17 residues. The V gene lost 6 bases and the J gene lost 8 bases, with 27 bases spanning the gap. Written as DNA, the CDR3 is TGTGCCAGCAGCCCCCTGCCGGGACACCCCAGCGCAGTTACGCAGTATTTT. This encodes CASSPLPGHPSAVTQYF.

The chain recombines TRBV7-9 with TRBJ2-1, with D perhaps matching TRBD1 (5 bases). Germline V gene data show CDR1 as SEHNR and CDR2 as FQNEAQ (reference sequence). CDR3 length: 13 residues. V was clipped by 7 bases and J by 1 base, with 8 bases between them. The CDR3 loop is CASNSGSYNEQFF. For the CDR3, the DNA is TGTGCCAGCAACTCAGGGTCCTACAATGAGCAGTTCTTC.

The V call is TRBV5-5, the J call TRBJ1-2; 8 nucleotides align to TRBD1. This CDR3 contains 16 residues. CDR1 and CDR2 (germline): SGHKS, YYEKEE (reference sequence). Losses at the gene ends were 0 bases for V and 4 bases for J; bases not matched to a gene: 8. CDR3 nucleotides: TGTGCCAGCAGCTTGGTTGGGACAGGCCATGGCTATGGCTACACCTTC. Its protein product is CASSLVGTGHGYGYTF.

The DNA for the CDR3 is TGTGCCAGCAGCTTAGGGGTAGGGGTGGACAATGAGCAGTTCTTC. It specifies CASSLGVGVDNEQFF. The gene calls are TRBV7-8 and TRBJ2-1; the D gene is possibly TRBD1 (5 bases). CDR1 and CDR2 from the germline V gene are SGHVS and FQNEAQ. The length of the CDR3 is 15 residues. The V end was cut by 1 base, the J end by 5 bases, with 12 bases between.

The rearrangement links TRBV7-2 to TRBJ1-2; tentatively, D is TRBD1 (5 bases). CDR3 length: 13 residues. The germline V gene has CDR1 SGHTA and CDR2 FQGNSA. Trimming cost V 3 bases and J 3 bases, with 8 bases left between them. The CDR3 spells CASSFDSDYGYTF. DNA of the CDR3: TGTGCCAGCAGCTTTGACAGCGACTATGGCTACACCTTC.

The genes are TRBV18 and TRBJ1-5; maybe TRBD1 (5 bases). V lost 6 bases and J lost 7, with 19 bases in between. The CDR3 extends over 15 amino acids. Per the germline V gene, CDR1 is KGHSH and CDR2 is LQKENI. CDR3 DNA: TGTGCCAGCTCCGTCTGGGACGGGGGGAAACAGCCCCAGCATTTT. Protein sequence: CASSVWDGGKQPQHF.

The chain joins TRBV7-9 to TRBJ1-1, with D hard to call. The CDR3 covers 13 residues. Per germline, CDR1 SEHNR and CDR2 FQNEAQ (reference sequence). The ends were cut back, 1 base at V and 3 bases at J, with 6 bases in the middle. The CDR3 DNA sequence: TGTGCCAGCAGCTTAGACCGGTACACTGAAGCTTTCTTT. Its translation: CASSLDRYTEAFF.

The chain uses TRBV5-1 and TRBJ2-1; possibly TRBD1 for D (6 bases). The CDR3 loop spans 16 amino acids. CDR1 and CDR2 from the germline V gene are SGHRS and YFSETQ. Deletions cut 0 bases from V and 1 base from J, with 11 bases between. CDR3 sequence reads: CASSLDRVGSYNEQFF. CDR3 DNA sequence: TGCGCCAGCAGCTTGGACAGGGTTGGTTCCTACAATGAGCAGTTCTTC. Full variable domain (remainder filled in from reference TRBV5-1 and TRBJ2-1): KAGVTQTPRYLIKTRGQQVTLSCSPISGHRSVSWYQQTPGQGLQFLFEYFSETQRNKGNFPGRFSGRQFSNSRSEMNVSTLELGDSALYLCASSLDRVGSYNEQFFGPGTRLTVL.

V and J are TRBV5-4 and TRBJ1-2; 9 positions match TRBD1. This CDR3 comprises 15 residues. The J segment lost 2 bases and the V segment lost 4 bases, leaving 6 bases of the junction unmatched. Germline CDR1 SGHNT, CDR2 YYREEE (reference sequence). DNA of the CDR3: TGTGCCAGCAGCCCTTCCGGGACAGGGAACTATGGCTACACCTTC. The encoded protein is CASSPSGTGNYGYTF.

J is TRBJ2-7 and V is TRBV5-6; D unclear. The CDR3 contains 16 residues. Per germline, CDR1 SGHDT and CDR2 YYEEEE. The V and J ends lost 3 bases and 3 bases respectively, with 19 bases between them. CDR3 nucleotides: TGTGCCAGCAGCTCCGTGCCTGAGGCGGTAGACTACGAGCAGTACTTC. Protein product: CASSSVPEAVDYEQYF.

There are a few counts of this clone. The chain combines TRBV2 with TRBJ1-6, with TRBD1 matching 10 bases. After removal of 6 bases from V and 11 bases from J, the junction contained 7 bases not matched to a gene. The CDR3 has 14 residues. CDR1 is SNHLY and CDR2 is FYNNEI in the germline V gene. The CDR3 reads CASSPGQGRTPLHF. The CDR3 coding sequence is TGTGCCAGCAGCCCGGGACAGGGGAGGACACCCCTCCACTTT.

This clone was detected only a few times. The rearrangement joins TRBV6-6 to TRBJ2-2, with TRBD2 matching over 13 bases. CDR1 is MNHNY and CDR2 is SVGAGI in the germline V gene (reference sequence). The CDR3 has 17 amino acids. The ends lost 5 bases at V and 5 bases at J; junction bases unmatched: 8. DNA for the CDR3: TGTGCCAGCAGTCCTTGGACTAGCGGGGGATATACCGGGGAGCTGTTTTTT. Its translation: CASSPWTSGGYTGELFF.

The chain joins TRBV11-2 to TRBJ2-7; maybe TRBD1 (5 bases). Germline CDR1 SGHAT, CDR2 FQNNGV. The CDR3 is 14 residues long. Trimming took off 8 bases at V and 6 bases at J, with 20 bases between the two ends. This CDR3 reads CASELVRGMGEQYF. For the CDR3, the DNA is TGTGCCAGCGAACTGGTTAGGGGTATGGGCGAGCAGTACTTC.

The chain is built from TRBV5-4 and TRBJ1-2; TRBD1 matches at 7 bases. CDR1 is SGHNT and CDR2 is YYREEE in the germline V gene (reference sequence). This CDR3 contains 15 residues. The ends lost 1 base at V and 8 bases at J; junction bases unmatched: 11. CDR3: CASSLIDRDEGGYTF. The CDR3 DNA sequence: TGTGCCAGCAGCTTGATCGACAGGGACGAGGGGGGCTACACCTTC.

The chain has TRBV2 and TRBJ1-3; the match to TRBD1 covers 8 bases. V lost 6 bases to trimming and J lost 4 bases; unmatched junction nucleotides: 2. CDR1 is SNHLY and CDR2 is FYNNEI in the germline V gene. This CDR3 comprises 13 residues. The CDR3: CASRDRAGNTIYF. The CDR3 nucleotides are TGTGCCAGCAGGGACAGGGCCGGAAACACCATATATTTT.

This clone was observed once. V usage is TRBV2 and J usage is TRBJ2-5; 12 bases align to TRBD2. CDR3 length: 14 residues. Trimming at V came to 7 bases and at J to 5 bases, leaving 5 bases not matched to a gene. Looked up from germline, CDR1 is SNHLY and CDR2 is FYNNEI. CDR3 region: CASKASGGVETQYF. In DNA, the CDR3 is TGTGCCAGCAAGGCTAGCGGGGGGGTGGAGACCCAGTACTTC.

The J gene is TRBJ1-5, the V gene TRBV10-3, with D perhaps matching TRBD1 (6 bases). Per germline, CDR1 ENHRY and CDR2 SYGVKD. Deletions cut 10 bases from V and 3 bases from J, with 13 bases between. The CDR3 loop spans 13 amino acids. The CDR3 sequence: CATRTVSNQPQHF. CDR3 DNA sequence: TGTGCCACCCGGACAGTTTCCAATCAGCCCCAGCATTTT.

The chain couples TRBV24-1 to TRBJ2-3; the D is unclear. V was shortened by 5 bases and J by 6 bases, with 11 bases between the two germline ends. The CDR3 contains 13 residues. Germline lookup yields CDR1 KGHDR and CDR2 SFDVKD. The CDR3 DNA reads TGTGCCACCAGTGGGCGGCCGGCGGATACGCAGTATTTT. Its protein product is CATSGRPADTQYF.

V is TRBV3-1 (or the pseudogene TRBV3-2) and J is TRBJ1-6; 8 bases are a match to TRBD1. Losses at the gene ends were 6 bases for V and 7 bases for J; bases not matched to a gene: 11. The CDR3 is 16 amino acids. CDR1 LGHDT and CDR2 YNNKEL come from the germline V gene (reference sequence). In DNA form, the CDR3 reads TGTGCCAGCAGAAACGGACAGGGTCTTTACAATTCACCCCTCCACTTT. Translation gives CASRNGQGLYNSPLHF.

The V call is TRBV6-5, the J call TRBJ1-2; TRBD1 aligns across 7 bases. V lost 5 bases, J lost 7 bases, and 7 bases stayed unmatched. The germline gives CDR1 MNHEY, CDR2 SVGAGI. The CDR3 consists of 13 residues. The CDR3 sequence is CASSRTGLIGYTF. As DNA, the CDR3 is TGTGCCAGCAGTCGGACAGGATTAATTGGCTACACCTTC.

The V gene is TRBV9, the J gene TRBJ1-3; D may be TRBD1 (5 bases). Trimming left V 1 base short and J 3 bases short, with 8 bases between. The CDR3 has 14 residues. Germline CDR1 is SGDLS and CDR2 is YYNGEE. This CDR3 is CASSVWGGGNTIYF. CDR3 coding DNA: TGTGCCAGCAGCGTATGGGGCGGTGGAAACACCATATATTTT.

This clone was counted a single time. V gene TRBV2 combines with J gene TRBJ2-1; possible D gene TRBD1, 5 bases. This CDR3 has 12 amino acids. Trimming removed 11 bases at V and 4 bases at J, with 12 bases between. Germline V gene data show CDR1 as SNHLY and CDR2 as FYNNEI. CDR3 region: CARQGRYNEQFF. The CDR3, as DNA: TGTGCCCGCCAGGGAAGGTACAATGAGCAGTTCTTC.